What follows are 25 T cell receptor beta chains derived from one specimen sequenced in a study of cytomegalovirus exposure and HLA in healthy donors. It was with 60 Vbeta and 13 Jbeta primers that the PCR ran. Assay used: immunoSEQ multiplex PCR; TCRdb lists only in-frame clones, some missing. The table includes 150,000 to 200,000 clones, more than 70% detected once. Sequencing used PBMCs. The receptors originated from a man between 18 and 29 years old in good health and CMV-seropositive.

The V call is TRBV29-1, the J call TRBJ1-1; D perhaps matches TRBD1 (5 bases). CDR3 size: 12 residues. Germline V lookup: CDR1 SQVTM, CDR2 ANQGSEA. V was pared by 7 bases and J by 3 bases, with 12 bases between. CDR3: CSAQGIYTEAFF. The CDR3 nucleotides are TGCAGCGCCCAGGGTATTTACACTGAAGCTTTCTTT.

With respect to this clone: The junction does not match germline at one end; this may be a read error. Other DNA sequences in the same sample also yield this CDR3. The chain couples TRBV6-1 to TRBJ1-5; 7 bases match TRBD1. Germline-derived CDR1 and CDR2 are MNHNS and SASEGT. This CDR3 comprises 15 residues. The CDR3 nucleotides read TGTGCCAGCAGTGAAGAAGGCAGGGGGTATCAGCCCCAGCATTTC. Its translation is CASSEEGRGYQPQHF.

This chain joins TRBV27 and TRBJ2-3, with D uncertain. The CDR3 spans 14 residues. CDR1 and CDR2 from the germline V gene are MNHEY and SMNVEV (reference sequence). V lost 2 bases to trimming and J lost 4 bases, with 10 bases between them. The CDR3 region is CASSLATLADTQYF. The CDR3, as DNA: TGTGCCAGCAGTTTAGCTACGCTAGCAGATACGCAGTATTTT.

This clone showed up just once. The chain links TRBV28 to TRBJ2-7; D ambiguous. The V and J ends lost 5 bases and 2 bases respectively, with 7 bases between them. Germline CDR1 is MDHEN and CDR2 is SYDVKM. CDR3 size: 12 residues. The CDR3 region is CASSKTPYEQYF. The CDR3 DNA is TGTGCCAGCAGTAAGACTCCCTACGAGCAGTACTTC.

This clone was counted only a few times. The chain employs TRBV9 and TRBJ2-4; 10 bases match TRBD1. The CDR3 totals 16 residues. CDR1 and CDR2 (germline): SGDLS, YYNGEE. The V segment lost 4 bases and the J segment 1 base; nucleotides outside the gene matches: 5. CDR3 loop: CASSKTGGLAKNIQYF. In DNA form, the CDR3 reads TGTGCCAGCAGCAAGACAGGGGGCCTCGCCAAAAACATTCAGTACTTC.

The J gene is TRBJ2-7, the V gene TRBV28; perhaps TRBD2 as D (6 bases). CDR3 length: 15 residues. The V end lost 6 bases, the J end lost 5 bases, and 20 bases lay between the germline ends. Looked up from germline, CDR1 is MDHEN and CDR2 is SYDVKM. The CDR3 spells CASSTLEGRAHEQYF. The CDR3 nucleotides are TGTGCCAGCAGCACCTTGGAGGGCAGGGCCCACGAGCAGTACTTC.

This chain connects TRBV27 to TRBJ2-3, with D tentatively TRBD2 (6 bases). Germline CDR1 and CDR2: MNHEY and SMNVEV (reference sequence). The V end was cut by 5 bases, the J end by 2 bases, with 20 bases between. The CDR3 spans 17 residues. For the CDR3, the DNA is TGTGCCAGCAGTCCTGGGACTCTCTTGGGTGTCACAGATACGCAGTATTTT. This gives the protein CASSPGTLLGVTDTQYF.

The rearrangement links TRBV19 to TRBJ1-5, with D hard to call. V was clipped by 6 bases and J by 9 bases, with 9 bases between them. The CDR3 extends over 11 amino acids. Germline V gene data show CDR1 as LNHDA and CDR2 as SQIVND (reference sequence). The CDR3 is CASSTRGPQHF. For the CDR3, the DNA is TGTGCCAGTAGCACTCGGGGGCCCCAGCATTTT.

This clone was observed a single time. The chain carries TRBV9 and TRBJ2-3; 7 nucleotides align to TRBD2. Germline values: CDR1 SGDLS, CDR2 YYNGEE. The ends lost 0 bases at V and 0 bases at J; junction bases unmatched: 1. This CDR3 comprises 15 residues. The CDR3 DNA sequence: TGTGCCAGCAGCGTAGAGGGACTAAGCACAGATACGCAGTATTTT. Residues: CASSVEGLSTDTQYF. The entire variable domain, with the rest obtained from reference TRBV9 and TRBJ2-3, is as follows: DSGVTQTPKHLITATGQRVTLRCSPRSGDLSVYWYQQSLDQGLQFLIQYYNGEERAKGNILERFSAQQFPDLHSELNLSSLELGDSALYFCASSVEGLSTDTQYFGPGTRLTVL.

This chain links TRBV27 with TRBJ1-2; 10 positions agree with TRBD1. The junction had 4 bases not matched to a gene; V was cut back by 6 bases and J by 6 bases. Per the germline V gene, CDR1 is MNHEY and CDR2 is SMNVEV (reference sequence). The CDR3 consists of 13 residues. CDR3 amino acids: CASSLDRGNGYTF. The DNA for the CDR3 is TGTGCCAGCAGCTTGGACAGGGGGAATGGCTACACCTTC.

This chain joins TRBV29-1 and TRBJ2-1; 8 bases line up with TRBD2. Trimming took 4 bases from V and 0 from J; bases not matched to a gene: 2. CDR1 and CDR2 from the germline V gene are SQVTM and ANQGSEA. There are 14 residues in the CDR3. Here the CDR3 DNA reads TGCAGCGTTGCCGGGACTAGCTCCTACAATGAGCAGTTCTTC. It is translated as CSVAGTSSYNEQFF.

The chain employs TRBV7-6 and TRBJ2-5; TRBD2 matches at 10 bases. CDR3 length: 15 residues. Per germline, CDR1 SGHVS and CDR2 FNYEAQ. V shed 3 bases, J shed 6 bases, and the junction held 7 bases outside the gene matches. The CDR3 DNA reads TGTGCCAGCAGCTTTGACCTAGCGGGAGAGAAGACCCAGTACTTC. Translation gives CASSFDLAGEKTQYF.

V usage is TRBV10-2 and J usage is TRBJ1-4; no clear D gene. This CDR3 spans 13 amino acids. Germline CDR1 is WSHSY and CDR2 is SAAADI. CDR3 protein: CAVSSGSDEKLFF. CDR3 bases: TGCGCAGTTAGTTCAGGTTCAGATGAAAAACTGTTTTTT.

This clone is a singleton in its sample. This chain connects TRBV25-1 to TRBJ2-2; 7 bases fit TRBD1. The junction had 8 bases not matched to a gene; V was cut back by 7 bases and J by 0 bases. Germline CDR1 MGHDK, CDR2 SYGVNS. This CDR3 has 16 amino acids. The CDR3: CASKRDRPANTGELFF. CDR3 DNA: TGTGCCAGCAAACGGGACAGACCCGCGAACACCGGGGAGCTGTTTTTT.

J is TRBJ2-3 and V is TRBV28, with 13 bases identical to TRBD2. Germline trimming cut 6 bases from V and 3 bases from J; bases unmatched to any gene: 15. This CDR3 is built from 19 residues. Germline CDR1 MDHEN, CDR2 SYDVKM. CDR3 sequence reads: CASSPGLAGVERGTDTQYF. Written as DNA, the CDR3 is TGTGCCAGCAGCCCCGGACTAGCGGGAGTGGAGCGTGGGACAGATACGCAGTATTTT.

The chain combines TRBV15 with TRBJ2-7; D not certain. V lost 0 bases and J lost 4, with 10 bases in between. Looked up from germline, CDR1 is LNHNV and CDR2 is YYDKDF (reference sequence). The CDR3 sequence is 14 residues long. The CDR3: CATSREPLIYEQYF. In nucleotides, the CDR3 is TGTGCCACCAGCAGAGAGCCCCTAATTTACGAGCAGTACTTC.

This clone was observed a few times. One junction end disagrees with the germline gene, perhaps due to a read error. V is TRBV6-1 and J is TRBJ2-1, with 7 bases fitting TRBD2. The CDR3 has 15 amino acids. CDR1 and CDR2 from the germline V gene are MNHNS and SASEGT. CDR3 nucleotide sequence: TGTGCCAGCAGTGAAGGGGGGAGGGCCTATAATGAGCAGTTCTTC. Protein: CASSEGGRAYNEQFF.

The rearrangement uses TRBV7-8 and TRBJ2-1; 7 bases fit TRBD2. This CDR3 contains 16 residues. J was trimmed by 4 bases and V by 0 bases; bases with no gene match: 6. CDR1 and CDR2 from the germline V gene are SGHVS and FQNEAQ. The CDR3 region has the DNA TGTGCCAGCAGCTTAGCGGGAGGGCCGGGGTACAATGAGCAGTTCTTC. Amino acid sequence: CASSLAGGPGYNEQFF.

The V gene is TRBV5-4, the J gene TRBJ2-1, with D perhaps matching TRBD2 (6 bases). There are 16 residues in the CDR3. The germline gives CDR1 SGHNT, CDR2 YYREEE (reference sequence). V was shortened by 2 bases and J by 3 bases, with 15 bases between the two germline ends. CDR3 region: CASSLVRSSDYNEQFF. The DNA of the CDR3 is TGTGCCAGCAGCTTAGTACGTTCTAGCGACTACAATGAGCAGTTCTTC.

This clone has more than one count but fewer than ten. The chain is built from TRBV27 and TRBJ2-7, with 9 positions matching TRBD2. The CDR3 spans 17 residues. The germline CDR1 and CDR2 sequences are MNHEY and SMNVEV (reference sequence). Trimming took 5 bases from V and 4 from J; bases not matched to a gene: 15. This CDR3 is CASSRAGGPPGSYEQYF. The CDR3 DNA reads as TGTGCCAGCAGTAGGGCGGGAGGGCCGCCTGGGAGTTACGAGCAGTACTTC.

This sequence joins TRBV6-5 and TRBJ2-7; 7 bases align to TRBD1. The germline V gene has CDR1 MNHEY and CDR2 SVGAGI. The CDR3 contains 15 residues. The J segment lost 6 bases and the V segment lost 0 bases, leaving 8 bases of the junction unmatched. The chain's CDR3 is CASSYSSQGVSEQYF. CDR3 DNA sequence: TGTGCCAGCAGTTACTCGAGTCAGGGGGTCTCCGAGCAGTACTTC.

Only one count was recorded for this clone. The gene calls are TRBV29-1 and TRBJ2-1, with D tentatively TRBD1 (6 bases). Germline V gene lookup returns CDR1 SQVTM and CDR2 ANQGSEA. The CDR3 covers 13 residues. V gave up 5 bases and J gave up 0 bases, with 8 bases separating them. CDR3 sequence (DNA): TGCAGCGTTACAGGGAGCTCCTACAATGAGCAGTTCTTC. This encodes CSVTGSSYNEQFF.

The rearrangement links TRBV11-2 to TRBJ2-5; the D gene is possibly TRBD1 (5 bases). The V gene's germline CDR1 is SGHAT and CDR2 FQNNGV. V was cut by 5 bases and J by 1 base, with 8 bases left in between. The CDR3 has 13 residues. Written as DNA, the CDR3 is TGTGCCAGCAGCCGACAGTCCCAAGAGACCCAGTACTTC. Its protein is CASSRQSQETQYF.

The rearrangement uses TRBV2 and TRBJ1-3, with 7 bases lining up with TRBD1. This CDR3 is built from 14 residues. Germline V gene lookup returns CDR1 SNHLY and CDR2 FYNNEI. Trimming took 5 bases from V and 7 from J; bases not matched to a gene: 8. CDR3 residues: CASSPERGHNTIYF. In nucleotides, the CDR3 is TGTGCCAGCAGTCCCGAGAGGGGGCATAACACCATATATTTT.

CDR3 nucleotide sequence: TGTGCCAGCTCACCACCGGGGCGAAGTCCCTACGAGCAGTACTTC. It codes for CASSPPGRSPYEQYF. The rearrangement links TRBV18 to TRBJ2-7, with D possibly matching TRBD1 (5 bases). The CDR3 is 15 residues long. The V end was cut by 0 bases, the J end by 2 bases, with 11 bases between. The germline V gene has CDR1 KGHSH and CDR2 LQKENI.